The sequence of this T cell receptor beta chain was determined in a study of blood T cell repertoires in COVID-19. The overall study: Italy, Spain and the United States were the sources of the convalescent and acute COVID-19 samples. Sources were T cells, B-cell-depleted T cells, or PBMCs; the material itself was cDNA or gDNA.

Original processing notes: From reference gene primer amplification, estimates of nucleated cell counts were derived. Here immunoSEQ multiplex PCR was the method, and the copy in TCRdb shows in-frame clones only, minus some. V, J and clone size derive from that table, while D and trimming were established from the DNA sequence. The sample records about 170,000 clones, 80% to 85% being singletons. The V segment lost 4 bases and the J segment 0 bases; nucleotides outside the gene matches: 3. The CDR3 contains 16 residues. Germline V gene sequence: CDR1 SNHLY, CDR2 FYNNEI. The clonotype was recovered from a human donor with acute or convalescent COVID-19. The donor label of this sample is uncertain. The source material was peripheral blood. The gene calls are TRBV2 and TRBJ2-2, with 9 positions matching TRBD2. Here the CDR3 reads CASSAASGTNTGELFF. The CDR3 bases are TGTGCCAGCAGTGCGGCTAGCGGGACGAACACCGGGGAGCTGTTTTTT.